This T cell receptor beta chain comes out of a study of blood T cell repertoires in COVID-19. Across the whole study: Collection of acute and convalescent COVID-19 samples took place in the United States, Italy and Spain. Sample material is recorded as cDNA or gDNA derived from T cells, B-cell-depleted T cells, or PBMCs.

Authors' processing steps: The authors estimated nucleated cell counts from reference gene primer amplification. Profiling relied on immunoSEQ multiplex PCR, and the TCRdb table lists in-frame clones only, not all of them. V and J calls plus clone size are reproduced from that table; the DNA served to infer D and trimming. This table has a few hundred thousand clones, about 88% appearing once. The CDR3 has 16 residues. Germline-derived CDR1 and CDR2 are SGHTS and YDEGEE. The ends were cut back, 0 bases at V and 4 bases at J, with 15 bases in the middle. Material for sequencing was peripheral blood. The TCR was taken from a man aged 55 to 69 who had recovered from COVID-19. The V call is TRBV5-8, the J call TRBJ2-3, with a weak D call TRBD1 (8 bases). In DNA form, the CDR3 reads TGTGCCAGCAGCTTGGAAGGACAGGGAGGGGCAGATACGCAGTATTTT. It codes for CASSLEGQGGADTQYF.